This T cell receptor beta chain emerged from a study of graft-versus-host responses after intestinal transplantation. Method: immunoSEQ multiplex PCR; TCRdb's copy keeps in-frame clones and lacks some. The sample shows roughly 27,000 clones, over 65% of them seen only once. CDR3 length equals 14 residues. Trimming shortened V by 3 bases and J by 3 bases, and 9 bases separated the two germline ends. Germline lookup yields CDR1 MNHNS and CDR2 SASEGT. This TCR was sampled from a human patient who received an intestinal transplant, so some T cells may come from the graft donor. The chain couples TRBV6-1 to TRBJ1-5; D is unclear. This material consisted of PBMCs, taken approximately four weeks after intestinal transplant. In DNA form, the CDR3 reads TGTGCCAGCAGTGAGCCCGGGGTCAATCAGCCCCAGCATTTT. Translation gives CASSEPGVNQPQHF.